The entry that follows covers one T cell receptor (beta chain) sequence. This entry is derived from a study of OX40 agonist ivuxolimab in advanced cancers. Whole-study context: Patients were dosed with the agonistic anti-OX40 (CD134) antibody ivuxolimab. Of mixed ages from about 20 to 80 and averaging about 56 years, the group was over 80% male. Three patients got partial responses; one had hepatocellular carcinoma and two had cutaneous melanoma. It was permissible to have had prior anti-PD-1, anti-PD-L1 or anti-CTLA-4 therapy, and about 40% had some.

Sequencing used immunoSEQ multiplex PCR; TCRdb keeps in-frame clones, though not all of them. The data hold tens of thousands of clones, with 80% to 95% observed a single time. Trimming stripped 5 bases from V and 0 bases from J, with 17 bases between. CDR3 length: 17 residues. CDR1 is SGHAT and CDR2 is FQNNGV in the germline V gene. The chain carries TRBV11-2 and TRBJ2-1, with D tentatively TRBD2 (8 bases). The sequence was collected from an adult with an advanced solid tumor such as melanoma, head and neck, liver or kidney cancer. The sample consisted of CD4+ or CD8+ T cells sorted from blood, taken in a trial of the OX40 agonist ivuxolimab. CDR3 nucleotide sequence: TGTGCCAGCAGCAATCCCGGGAGGGGGCTCTCCTACAATGAGCAGTTCTTC. It codes for CASSNPGRGLSYNEQFF.